Detailed here is one TCR beta chain. Its specificity is not known. The sample comes from a study of T cells in Graves' hyperthyroidism and ophthalmopathy. Across the study: At initial diagnosis, before any treatment had begun, peripheral blood was obtained.

Researchers took RNA transcripts and amplified the TCR beta CDR3 regions from them. In the first-round RT-PCR of the TCR CDR3, the HTBI primer set was used. Using its own MiXCR run on the multiplex PCR reads, TCRdb lists one record per CDR3 protein. The sample holds about 640,000 distinct CDR3 sequences, around 21% seen once. Per the germline V gene, CDR1 is SGDLS and CDR2 is YYNGEE. V was clipped by 4 bases and J by 2 bases, with 9 bases between them. The CDR3 runs to 13 residues. Notes on the study in general: The model made its ophthalmopathy prediction, and onset followed a median about 5.9 months later. Most expanded thyroid clonotypes above 0.001 also appeared in blood.

The material sequenced was blood. The receptor comes from a man aged 25 to 45 with Graves' ophthalmopathy. V and J are TRBV9 and TRBJ2-5; no clear D gene. CDR3 loop: CASSLKLQETQYF. CDR3 nucleotide sequence: TGTGCCAGCAGCCTGAAGCTTCAAGAGACCCAGTACTTC.